Shown below are 22 T cell receptor beta chains from a single sample sequenced in a study of technical replicates of blood from several donors (dated by TCRdb to the late 2010s). Library preparation used the immunoSEQ multiplex PCR assay. TCRdb's version of the immuneACCESS table is confined to in-frame rearrangements and falls short of the full clone set. An unresolved V gene accounts for under half of the shortfall where checked; the remainder is of unknown origin. This sample has more than 65,000 clones in its table, and about 94% of those were observed once. Jointly, the top ten make up around 0.25% of the sample. Sequences were obtained from T cells isolated from PBMCs. Every receptor here comes from a human donor in good health.

This clone came up once. The V and J genes are TRBV7-9 and TRBJ2-4; weak D call: TRBD2 (6 bases). V lost 1 base, J lost 7 bases, and 17 bases lay in between. CDR3 length: 16 amino acids. The V gene's germline CDR1 is SEHNR and CDR2 FQNEAQ (reference sequence). The CDR3 DNA sequence: TGTGCCAGCAGCTTAGATGGTGGCGGGAAGCGGAACATTCAGTACTTC. This codes for CASSLDGGGKRNIQYF.

The rearrangement links TRBV11-3 to TRBJ1-1, with 7 bases identical to TRBD1. The germline V gene encodes CDR1 SGHNT and CDR2 YENEEA. CDR3 length: 15 amino acids. With 4 bases clipped from V and 0 bases from J, the junction kept 5 bases outside the gene matches. CDR3 amino acids: CASSSGDSLNTEAFF. The CDR3 nucleotides are TGTGCCAGCAGCTCGGGGGACAGCTTGAACACTGAAGCTTTCTTT. Combining the CDR3 with reference TRBV11-3 and TRBJ1-1 gives the whole variable domain EAGVVQSPRYKIIEKKQPVAFWCNPISGHNTLYWYLQNLGQGPELLIRYENEEAVDDSQLPKDRFSAERLKGVDSTLKIQPAELGDSAVYLCASSSGDSLNTEAFFGQGTRLTVV.

The chain combines TRBV18 with TRBJ2-1, with D perhaps TRBD1 (6 bases). V lost 2 bases and J 5 bases, leaving 10 bases between the germline ends. Germline V CDR1 and CDR2: KGHSH, LQKENI. There are 14 residues in the CDR3. CDR3 loop: CASSPIGQHNEQFF. The CDR3 region has the DNA TGTGCCAGCTCACCAATTGGACAGCACAATGAGCAGTTCTTC.

This clone was seen a few times. The chain uses TRBV2 and TRBJ1-1; unclear D gene. This CDR3 spans 11 amino acids. Germline CDR1 SNHLY, CDR2 FYNNEI. V was pared by 10 bases and J by 1 base, with 7 bases between. CDR3 coding DNA: TGTGCCACGGGTTGGAACACTGAAGCTTTCTTT. Protein: CATGWNTEAFF.

The V call is TRBV6-5, the J call TRBJ2-1; D is undetermined. The ends were cut back, 6 bases at V and 5 bases at J, with 8 bases in the middle. The CDR3 is made up of 12 amino acids. Germline CDR1 is MNHEY and CDR2 is SVGAGI. DNA for the CDR3: TGTGCCAGCAGAACCAGAAACAATGAGCAGTTCTTC. This gives the protein CASRTRNNEQFF.

This rearrangement joins TRBV7-9 to TRBJ2-5; the D is unclear. The CDR3 length is 12 residues. In germline, CDR1 is SEHNR, CDR2 FQNEAQ (reference sequence). Trimming cost V 2 bases and J 4 bases, with 5 bases left between them. This chain's CDR3 is CASSLPLETQYF. For the CDR3, the DNA is TGTGCCAGCAGCTTACCCTTAGAGACCCAGTACTTC.

This chain joins TRBV29-1 and TRBJ2-7; D not certain. CDR3 length: 12 residues. Trimming pared 0 bases from V and 3 bases from J, leaving 6 bases between. Germline CDR1 is SQVTM and CDR2 is ANQGSEA. The CDR3 protein is CSVEDRYYEQYF. In DNA, the CDR3 is TGCAGCGTTGAAGACAGATACTACGAGCAGTACTTC.

The chain uses TRBV28 and TRBJ1-2; D call uncertain. Germline CDR1 and CDR2: MDHEN and SYDVKM. Trimming removed 2 bases from V and 2 bases from J, with 27 bases in between. This CDR3 region has 20 residues. The CDR3 DNA is TGTGCCAGCAGTTTACCCCCGGCACGGACTGGCCTGGCATCAAACTATGGCTACACCTTC. It is translated as CASSLPPARTGLASNYGYTF.

The V and J genes are TRBV6-5 and TRBJ2-1; 8 nucleotides agree with TRBD2. The CDR3 is 15 residues long. Germline CDR1 is MNHEY and CDR2 is SVGAGI. Trimming at V came to 7 bases and at J to 0 bases, leaving 5 bases not matched to a gene. The CDR3 DNA sequence: TGTGCCAGCACCCATAGCGGGAACTCCTACAATGAGCAGTTCTTC. Protein: CASTHSGNSYNEQFF.

This chain connects TRBV11-2 to TRBJ2-2; D unresolved. The V and J ends lost 0 bases and 4 bases respectively, with 12 bases between them. The CDR3 consists of 16 residues. The germline V gene has CDR1 SGHAT and CDR2 FQNNGV. In DNA, the CDR3 is TGTGCCAGCAGCTTAGAGGCAGGTCCTATCACCGGGGAGCTGTTTTTT. Its protein product is CASSLEAGPITGELFF.

The genes are TRBV4-1 and TRBJ1-1, with 12 bases that match TRBD1. This CDR3 contains 13 residues. V was pared by 4 bases and J by 11 bases, with 5 bases of the junction left unmatched. Germline CDR1 is MGHRA and CDR2 is YSYEKL. The CDR3 reads CASSRDRGLGAFF. CDR3 nucleotide sequence: TGCGCCAGCAGCCGGGACAGGGGGCTGGGGGCTTTCTTT.

The chain recombines TRBV4-1 with TRBJ1-2; 9 nucleotides line up with TRBD1. V lost 8 bases, J lost 4 bases, and 14 bases stayed unmatched. This CDR3 comprises 16 residues. Germline V gene sequence: CDR1 MGHRA, CDR2 YSYEKL. CDR3 nucleotides: TGCGCCAGCCGCCGGGACAGGGCCGTTTCTGGCTATGGCTACACCTTC. This translates into CASRRDRAVSGYGYTF.

The V gene is TRBV27, the J gene TRBJ1-5; 12 nucleotides match TRBD1. The J segment lost 7 bases and the V segment lost 2 bases, leaving 0 bases of the junction unmatched. Germline V CDR1 and CDR2: MNHEY, SMNVEV (reference sequence). This CDR3 is 14 amino acids long. This CDR3 is CASSLGTGGQPQHF. CDR3 coding DNA: TGTGCCAGCAGTTTAGGGACAGGGGGCCAGCCCCAGCATTTT.

The chain uses TRBV6-1 and TRBJ2-7; the D gene is possibly TRBD1 (6 bases). Per germline, CDR1 MNHNS and CDR2 SASEGT. The CDR3 loop spans 14 amino acids. Trimming took 2 bases from V and 1 from J, leaving 9 bases between them. The CDR3 nucleotides read TGTGCCAGCAGTGAATTAGGACAGTCCTACGAGCAGTACTTC. Its protein is CASSELGQSYEQYF.

This clone was counted only a few times. V is TRBV29-1 and J is TRBJ1-1; weak D call: TRBD1 (6 bases). This CDR3 comprises 9 residues. CDR1 SQVTM and CDR2 ANQGSEA come from the germline V gene. The V end lost 7 bases, the J end lost 7 bases, and 7 bases lay between the germline ends. The DNA of the CDR3 is TGCAGCGCGGACAGTGAAGCTTTCTTT. Translation: CSADSEAFF.

The gene calls are TRBV10-2 and TRBJ2-1; D perhaps matches TRBD2 (5 bases). V was shortened by 3 bases and J by 1 base, with 13 bases between the two germline ends. This CDR3 spans 16 amino acids. CDR1 is WSHSY, CDR2 SAAADI, per germline. In DNA, the CDR3 is TGCGCCAGCAGTGATGCCCTCTCGGGGTCCTACAATGAGCAGTTCTTC. The encoded protein is CASSDALSGSYNEQFF.

V gene TRBV5-1 combines with J gene TRBJ2-7, with D possibly being TRBD1 (6 bases). The germline V gene has CDR1 SGHRS and CDR2 YFSETQ. The CDR3 covers 15 residues. The germline V and J ends were trimmed by 1 base and 0 bases, with 11 bases remaining between them. The CDR3 DNA sequence: TGCGCCAGCAGCTTGACGTGGACAGACTCCTACGAGCAGTACTTC. It is translated as CASSLTWTDSYEQYF.

The chain joins TRBV6-5 to TRBJ2-5; D unclear. The CDR3 spans 15 residues. Germline lookup yields CDR1 MNHEY and CDR2 SVGAGI. Trimming removed 2 bases at V and 4 bases at J, with 14 bases between. The CDR3 region has the DNA TGTGCCAGCAGTTACGTAGCCAGTTGGGTAGAGACCCAGTACTTC. Its protein product is CASSYVASWVETQYF.

The chain is built from TRBV5-4 and TRBJ2-7; tentative D call: TRBD2 (6 bases). Trimming stripped 2 bases from V and 9 bases from J, with 24 bases between. The CDR3 contains 16 residues. The germline V gene has CDR1 SGHNT and CDR2 YYREEE (reference sequence). CDR3 loop: CASSFDMEGRHRGQYF. CDR3 in DNA: TGTGCCAGCAGCTTTGATATGGAGGGAAGGCACAGAGGGCAGTACTTC.

The chain couples TRBV9 to TRBJ1-1, with D perhaps TRBD1 (5 bases). Germline V gives CDR1 SGDLS, CDR2 YYNGEE. The V end was cut by 4 bases, the J end by 4 bases, with 14 bases between. The CDR3 length is 14 residues. In DNA, the CDR3 is TGTGCCAGCAGCCAAAAGGGGCGAGGCACTGAAGCTTTCTTT. Its protein product is CASSQKGRGTEAFF.

V is TRBV9 and J is TRBJ1-2, with D perhaps matching TRBD1 (6 bases). The CDR3 runs 15 residues. V was trimmed by 3 bases and J by 4 bases, leaving 16 bases between them. Germline CDR1 is SGDLS and CDR2 is YYNGEE. CDR3 sequence (DNA): TGTGCCAGCAGCGCCGTACAGGGAAGTTTCTATGGCTACACCTTC. Protein: CASSAVQGSFYGYTF.

CDR3 in amino acids: CASSPGTGGRTDTQYF. CDR3 DNA: TGCGCCAGCAGTCCCGGGACGGGGGGCCGCACAGATACGCAGTATTTT. The chain uses TRBV10-1 and TRBJ2-3; D perhaps matches TRBD2 (7 bases). The germline gives CDR1 WNHNN, CDR2 SYGVQD (reference sequence). The V and J ends lost 5 bases and 1 base respectively, with 16 bases between them. The CDR3 covers 16 residues.